What follows are 15 T cell receptor beta chains derived from one specimen sequenced in a study of cytomegalovirus exposure and HLA in healthy donors. PCR amplification relied on 60 Vbeta primers (plus 13 Jbeta primers). Produced via immunoSEQ multiplex PCR; TCRdb's table is partial and in-frame only. This sample has roughly 120,000 clones, with 55% to 75% found just once. The specimen was PBMCs. Every receptor here comes from a man aged 25 to 40 in good health and CMV-seropositive.

The chain carries TRBV21-1 and TRBJ2-7; the table's D gene call, TRBD2, was not cross checked with the DNA. TRBV21-1 corresponds to a pseudogene. This CDR3 is 14 amino acids long. The CDR3 here is CASSRAAGPYEQYV. The DNA of the CDR3 is TGTGCCAGCAGCCGGGCGGCGGGACCCTACGAGCAGTACGTC.

The rearrangement links TRBV29-1 to TRBJ1-1; D gene ambiguous. V was pared by 3 bases and J by 0 bases, with 5 bases between. The CDR3 covers 12 residues. CDR1 is SQVTM and CDR2 is ANQGSEA in the germline V gene. CDR3 in amino acids: CSVDRLNTEAFF. In nucleotides, the CDR3 is TGCAGCGTTGACAGATTGAACACTGAAGCTTTCTTT.

The chain combines TRBV5-1 with TRBJ1-4; a possible D gene is TRBD1 (6 bases). CDR3 length: 14 amino acids. Per germline, CDR1 SGHRS and CDR2 YFSETQ. Trimming took off 1 base at V and 4 bases at J, with 8 bases between the two ends. The CDR3 loop reads CASSLRGNNEKLFF. The CDR3 DNA reads as TGCGCCAGCAGCTTGAGGGGGAATAATGAAAAACTGTTTTTT.

The chain employs TRBV6-5 and TRBJ2-3; 8 nucleotides match TRBD2. The CDR3 is 15 residues long. CDR1 is MNHEY, CDR2 SVGAGI, per germline. V lost 4 bases to trimming and J lost 2 bases; unmatched junction nucleotides: 5. The CDR3 coding sequence is TGTGCCAGCAGTTCCACGGGACTAGTCACAGATACGCAGTATTTT. It yields the protein CASSSTGLVTDTQYF.

The chain has TRBV5-5 and TRBJ2-7; 9 nucleotides match TRBD1. Germline V lookup: CDR1 SGHKS, CDR2 YYEKEE (reference sequence). The CDR3 totals 17 residues. V lost 4 bases and J lost 3; bases outside the gene matches: 14. The CDR3 here is CASSAPGQGLRSYEQYF. DNA of the CDR3: TGTGCCAGCAGCGCCCCGGGACAGGGTTTACGGAGCTACGAGCAGTACTTC.

The rearrangement uses TRBV4-1 and TRBJ1-5, with a weak D call TRBD1 (6 bases). Germline CDR1 and CDR2: MGHRA and YSYEKL. The CDR3 is 16 residues long. With 1 base removed from V and 15 bases from J, the gap between germline ends came to 25 bases. This CDR3 reads CASSQVWGRTAEIWHF. The CDR3 DNA reads as TGCGCCAGCAGCCAAGTCTGGGGCAGGACAGCCGAAATTTGGCATTTT.

The chain uses TRBV28 and TRBJ2-1; 8 nucleotides agree with TRBD1. This CDR3 has 13 amino acids. Germline V lookup: CDR1 MDHEN, CDR2 SYDVKM. The J segment lost 7 bases and the V segment lost 5 bases, leaving 4 bases of the junction unmatched. This chain's CDR3 is CASSPRGRNEQFF. For the CDR3, the DNA is TGTGCCAGCAGTCCCAGGGGGCGAAATGAGCAGTTCTTC.

This clone appeared a single time. The chain combines TRBV9 with TRBJ1-1, with 7 bases aligning to TRBD1. With V trimmed by 4 bases and J by 1 base, 4 bases remained unmatched. CDR3 size: 14 residues. Germline V CDR1 and CDR2: SGDLS, YYNGEE. The CDR3 loop reads CASSTGVRNTEAFF. The DNA for the CDR3 is TGTGCCAGCAGCACAGGGGTCCGGAACACTGAAGCTTTCTTT.

The chain has TRBV7-9 and TRBJ2-7, with D possibly being TRBD2 (7 bases). The germline V gene encodes CDR1 SEHNR and CDR2 FQNEAQ (reference sequence). V was clipped by 5 bases and J by 6 bases, with 14 bases between them. There are 13 residues in the CDR3. The CDR3 loop is CASSPRGAREQYV. CDR3 bases: TGTGCCAGCAGCCCTCGGGGGGCGCGCGAGCAGTACGTC.

V is TRBV27 and J is TRBJ1-1; the match to TRBD1 covers 7 bases. Germline V CDR1 and CDR2: MNHEY, SMNVEV (reference sequence). The CDR3 spans 14 residues. The junction had 8 bases not matched to a gene; V was cut back by 6 bases and J by 4 bases. Here the CDR3 reads CASSSTGYSTEAFF. The CDR3 DNA reads as TGTGCCAGCAGCTCGACAGGGTATAGCACTGAAGCTTTCTTT.

The sample holds a few counts of this clone. The V gene is TRBV10-3, the J gene TRBJ1-1, with 8 positions matching TRBD1. Germline values: CDR1 ENHRY, CDR2 SYGVKD. The CDR3 contains 18 residues. V gave up 1 base and J gave up 2 bases; unmatched junction bases: 12. The CDR3 DNA is TGTGCCATCAGTGAGTTACCGGACAGGGCTAGGGTAAACACTGAAGCTTTCTTT. Protein product: CAISELPDRARVNTEAFF.

This clone has just a few counts. V gene TRBV29-1 combines with J gene TRBJ2-1; 10 nucleotides line up with TRBD1. The CDR3 runs 16 residues. V gave up 0 bases and J gave up 4 bases; unmatched junction bases: 6. Germline V gene sequence: CDR1 SQVTM, CDR2 ANQGSEA. The CDR3 nucleotides are TGCAGCGTTGAAGACCCGGGACAGGGGACTTACAATGAGCAGTTCTTC. Residues: CSVEDPGQGTYNEQFF.

This clone came up once. The gene calls are TRBV29-1 and TRBJ1-2; the match to TRBD1 covers 10 bases. Germline V gene sequence: CDR1 SQVTM, CDR2 ANQGSEA. After removal of 6 bases from V and 4 bases from J, the junction contained 11 bases not matched to a gene. The CDR3 consists of 15 residues. The DNA of the CDR3 is TGCAGCGTGCTAACCCGGACAGGGGGAAGCTATGGCTACACCTTC. Protein sequence: CSVLTRTGGSYGYTF.

The chain is built from TRBV19 and TRBJ2-1, with 7 bases identical to TRBD2. V was clipped by 2 bases and J by 4 bases; unmatched bases: 5. This CDR3 has 15 residues. Germline CDR1 is LNHDA and CDR2 is SQIVND (reference sequence). CDR3 DNA sequence: TGTGCCAGTAGTATACGGGGAGGGCCTTACAATGAGCAGTTCTTC. This encodes CASSIRGGPYNEQFF.

This rearrangement joins TRBV5-7 to TRBJ1-1, with 7 bases fitting TRBD1. TRBV5-7 is classed as an ORF, of uncertain function. The V gene end was trimmed by 3 bases and the J gene end by 4 bases; junction bases not matched to a gene: 15. The CDR3 consists of 17 residues. The CDR3 sequence: CASSSRRWTGLLTEAFF. CDR3 bases: TGTGCCAGCAGCTCCCGCCGATGGACAGGCCTGCTCACTGAAGCTTTCTTT.